The 14 T cell receptor beta chains below were found in one sample sequenced in a study of CD8+ T cells in alopecia areata (dated by TCRdb to the late 2010s). Library construction relied on the immunoSEQ multiplex PCR assay. RNA was extracted from all samples and reverse transcribed into cDNA as template for TCR sequencing. In its TCRdb copy, this immuneACCESS table keeps in-frame sequences only and misses some clones. Where compared with another copy, unresolved V genes explain less than half of these, and the others have no known cause. This sample is represented by 120,000 or so clones; less than 80% of them were singletons. The top ten clonotypes cover around 3% of the sample. The sequenced sample consisted of CD4+ T cells sorted from blood. These receptors came from a human donor in good health.

The chain carries TRBV7-6 and TRBJ1-4; D is possibly TRBD1 (6 bases). Trimming took 3 bases from V and 12 from J, leaving 17 bases between them. From germline, CDR1 is SGHVS and CDR2 FNYEAQ. This CDR3 region has 14 residues. The CDR3 nucleotides are TGTGCCAGCAGCTTGGGGGGCCCGTCGGCCGAACTGTTTTTT. Translated, it gives CASSLGGPSAELFF.

As to this clone: The junction and the germline gene differ at one end; a read error may be behind it. V and J are TRBV25-1 and TRBJ1-5; D is undetermined. This CDR3 contains 9 residues. Per the germline V gene, CDR1 is MGHDK and CDR2 is SYGVNS. CDR3 sequence (DNA): TGTGCCAGCAGTCAGCCCCAGCATTTT. This codes for CASSQPQHF.

The rearrangement joins TRBV7-7 to TRBJ2-5; D unresolved. V was pared by 5 bases and J by 1 base, with 8 bases between. This CDR3 is 13 amino acids long. Germline-derived CDR1 and CDR2 are SSHAT and FNYEAQ (reference sequence). The chain's CDR3 is CASSMGTQETQYF. The CDR3 DNA reads as TGTGCCAGCAGCATGGGTACCCAAGAGACCCAGTACTTC. Filled out from reference TRBV7-7 and TRBJ2-5, the complete variable domain reads GAGVSQSPRYKVTKRGQDVTLRCDPISSHATLYWYQQALGQGPEFLTYFNYEAQPDKSGLPSDRFSAERPEGSISTLTIQRTEQRDSAMYRCASSMGTQETQYFGPGTRLLVL.

The chain uses TRBV29-1 and TRBJ1-2; D is possibly TRBD1 (6 bases). CDR1 SQVTM and CDR2 ANQGSEA come from the germline V gene. This CDR3 contains 17 residues. Trimming left V 6 bases short and J 2 bases short, with 25 bases between. DNA of the CDR3: TGCAGCGTCATCAACGATGGACAGAGTACTGCCAACTATGGCTACACCTTC. This encodes CSVINDGQSTANYGYTF.

The chain employs TRBV27 and TRBJ2-4, with TRBD1 identical over 7 bases. Germline lookup yields CDR1 MNHEY and CDR2 SMNVEV (reference sequence). This CDR3 has 14 amino acids. J gave up 7 bases and V 2 bases, and 5 bases lay outside the gene matches. The CDR3 is CASSLRTGRNIQYF. In DNA, the CDR3 is TGTGCCAGCAGTTTAAGGACAGGTCGCAACATTCAGTACTTC.

The chain has TRBV10-1 and TRBJ2-5, with 8 bases that match TRBD1. The germline gives CDR1 WNHNN, CDR2 SYGVQD (reference sequence). The ends lost 7 bases at V and 5 bases at J; junction bases unmatched: 9. This CDR3 comprises 14 residues. CDR3 DNA: TGCGCCAGCATCCTGGACAGGGCTGATGAGACCCAGTACTTC. Its protein product is CASILDRADETQYF.

The chain joins TRBV2 to TRBJ1-5, with 8 bases fitting TRBD1. Germline CDR1 SNHLY, CDR2 FYNNEI. With 5 bases clipped from V and 4 bases from J, the junction kept 4 bases outside the gene matches. CDR3 length: 14 residues. CDR3 coding DNA: TGTGCCAGCAGTAAGGACAGGGTTAATCAGCCCCAGCATTTT. This encodes CASSKDRVNQPQHF.

The CDR3 is CSVEGAGTSTQYF. The CDR3 nucleotides are TGCAGCGTTGAAGGCGCCGGGACTTCCACGCAGTATTTT. The chain carries TRBV29-1 and TRBJ2-3; possible D gene TRBD2, 6 bases. Germline CDR1 and CDR2: SQVTM and ANQGSEA. The CDR3 length is 13 residues. V lost 1 base and J 9 bases, leaving 14 bases between the germline ends.

The chain joins TRBV7-2 to TRBJ2-1, with D tentatively TRBD1 (5 bases). The CDR3 covers 15 residues. Germline V CDR1 and CDR2: SGHTA, FQGNSA. The V and J ends lost 7 bases and 2 bases respectively, with 15 bases between them. The CDR3 DNA sequence: TGTGCCAGCACCGTTCAGGGCACCACCTACAATGAGCAGTTCTTC. Translating gives CASTVQGTTYNEQFF.

This chain links TRBV9 with TRBJ2-3, with 11 bases that match TRBD1. Germline loops: CDR1 SGDLS, CDR2 YYNGEE. V dropped 5 bases and J dropped 1; count of bases not matched to a gene: 0. The CDR3 spans 14 residues. The CDR3 region is CASRGQGGTDTQYF. CDR3 sequence (DNA): TGTGCCAGCAGGGGACAGGGGGGCACAGATACGCAGTATTTT.

This clone was detected a few times. V is TRBV29-1 and J is TRBJ1-2, with 7 bases aligning to TRBD1. CDR1 SQVTM and CDR2 ANQGSEA come from the germline V gene. V lost 3 bases, J lost 8 bases, and 9 bases stayed unmatched. There are 13 residues in the CDR3. CDR3 amino acids: CSVEGLTGSGYTF. The CDR3 DNA reads TGCAGCGTTGAGGGTCTGACAGGGAGCGGCTACACCTTC.

This clone was detected a few times. Different DNA sequences within this sample yield the same CDR3. The rearrangement links TRBV5-1 to TRBJ2-2; the D is unclear. The CDR3 runs to 13 residues. Trimming pared 0 bases from V and 5 bases from J, leaving 5 bases between. The germline V gene has CDR1 SGHRS and CDR2 YFSETQ. CDR3 amino acids: CASSLEGTGELFF. CDR3 DNA sequence: TGCGCCAGCAGCTTGGAGGGAACCGGGGAGCTGTTTTTT.

The genes are TRBV27 and TRBJ2-2; D is ambiguous. CDR3 length: 15 residues. The ends were cut back, 5 bases at V and 0 bases at J, with 10 bases in the middle. CDR1 is MNHEY, CDR2 SMNVEV, per germline (reference sequence). The CDR3 sequence is CASSPDGTNTGELFF. In DNA form, the CDR3 reads TGTGCCAGCAGTCCGGACGGTACGAACACCGGGGAGCTGTTTTTT.

The chain couples TRBV28 to TRBJ1-2; D gene uncertain. V lost 2 bases and J lost 4, with 5 bases in between. The CDR3 consists of 12 residues. Germline-derived CDR1 and CDR2 are MDHEN and SYDVKM. CDR3 in DNA: TGTGCCAGCAGTTTACTCACCTATGGCTACACCTTC. It specifies CASSLLTYGYTF.